This T cell receptor beta chain was sequenced in a study of neoadjuvant anti-PD-1 for oral cavity cancer. Overall study results and limits: Treg/Th17 ratio rose with pretreatment blood and fell with post-treatment tumor TCRbeta clonality. Only a few patients per response group were TCR-analyzed; validation needed.

Germline assignment: CDR1 SNHLY and CDR2 FYNNEI. The V end was cut by 2 bases, the J end by 1 base, with 11 bases between. The CDR3 is 15 residues long. Stage II-IVA oral cavity squamous cell carcinoma was new and untreated by systemic or radiation therapy. Analysis of PBMCs was direct, with no culture step. Concerning this clone itself: As yet, its antigen is unknown.

Assay: immunoSEQ multiplex PCR; the TCRdb copy retains only in-frame clones and omits some. The data hold 15,000 to 20,000 clones, with roughly three quarters observed a single time. The TCR was taken from a person aged 40 to 85 with oral cavity squamous cell carcinoma. The rearrangement joins TRBV2 to TRBJ2-5, with TRBD2 as a possible D gene (5 bases). This sample comprised PBMCs, obtained before nivolumab (anti-PD-1) treatment. CDR3 loop: CASSELVAIQETQYF. The CDR3 bases are TGTGCCAGCAGTGAATTAGTAGCGATCCAAGAGACCCAGTACTTC. The full variable domain, completed using reference TRBV2 and TRBJ2-5, is EPEVTQTPSHQVTQMGQEVILRCVPISNHLYFYWYRQILGQKVEFLVSFYNNEISEKSEIFDDQFSVERPDGSNFTLKIRSTKLEDSAMYFCASSELVAIQETQYFGPGTRLLVL.